This T cell receptor beta chain comes out of a study of blood T cell repertoires in COVID-19. This CDR3 has 15 amino acids. The V gene's germline CDR1 is SGHRS and CDR2 YFSETQ. Trimming pared 0 bases from V and 0 bases from J, leaving 7 bases between. Repertoires were generated with immunoSEQ multiplex PCR, while TCRdb's copy carries only in-frame clones and drops some. Here the sample spans about 250,000 clones, 82% being singletons. The chain carries TRBV5-1 and TRBJ1-3; no clear D gene. The sequence derives from a man between 40 and 49 years old who had been exposed to COVID-19. The sequenced material came from PBMCs or T cells enriched from blood (not recorded which). CDR3 amino acids: CASSLAGVSGNTIYF. CDR3 in DNA: TGCGCCAGCAGCTTGGCAGGTGTCTCTGGAAACACCATATATTTT.